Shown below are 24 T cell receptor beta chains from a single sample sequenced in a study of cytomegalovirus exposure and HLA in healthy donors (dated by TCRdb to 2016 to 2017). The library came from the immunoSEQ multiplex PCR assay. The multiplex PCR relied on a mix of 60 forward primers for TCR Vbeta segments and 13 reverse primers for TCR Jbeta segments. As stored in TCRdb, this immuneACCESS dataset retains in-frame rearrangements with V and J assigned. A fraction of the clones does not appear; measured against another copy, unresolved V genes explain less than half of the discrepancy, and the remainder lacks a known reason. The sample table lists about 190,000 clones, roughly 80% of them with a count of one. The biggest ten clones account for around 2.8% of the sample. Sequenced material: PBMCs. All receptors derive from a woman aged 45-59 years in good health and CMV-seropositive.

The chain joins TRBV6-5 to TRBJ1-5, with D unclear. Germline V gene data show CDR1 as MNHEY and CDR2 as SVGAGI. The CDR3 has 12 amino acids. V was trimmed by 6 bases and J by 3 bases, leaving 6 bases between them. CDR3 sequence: CASRTVNQPQHF. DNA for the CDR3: TGTGCCAGCAGAACGGTCAATCAGCCCCAGCATTTT.

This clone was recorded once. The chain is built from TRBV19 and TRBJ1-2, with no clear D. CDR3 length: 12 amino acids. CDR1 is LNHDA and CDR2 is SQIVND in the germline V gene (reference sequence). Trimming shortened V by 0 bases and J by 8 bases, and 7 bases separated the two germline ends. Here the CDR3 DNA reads TGTGCCAGTAGTATAGAGGCGGAGGGCTACACCTTC. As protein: CASSIEAEGYTF.

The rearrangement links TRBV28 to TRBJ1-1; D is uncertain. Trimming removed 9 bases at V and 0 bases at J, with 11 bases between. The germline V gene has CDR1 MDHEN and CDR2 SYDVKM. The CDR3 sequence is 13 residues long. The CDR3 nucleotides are TGTGCCAGTCGAGGGCCGATGAACACTGAAGCTTTCTTT. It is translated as CASRGPMNTEAFF.

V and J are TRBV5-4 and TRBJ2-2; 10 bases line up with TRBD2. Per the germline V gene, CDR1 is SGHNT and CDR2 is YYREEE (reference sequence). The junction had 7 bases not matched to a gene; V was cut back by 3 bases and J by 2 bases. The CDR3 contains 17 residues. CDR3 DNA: TGTGCCAGCAGCTCCTTTAGCGGGGGGCGTAACACCGGGGAGCTGTTTTTT. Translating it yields CASSSFSGGRNTGELFF.

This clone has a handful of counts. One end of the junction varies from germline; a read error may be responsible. CDR3: CSSTWEGPHRSYEQYF. The DNA for the CDR3 is TGTTCCAGCACCTGGGAGGGACCCCACCGGTCCTACGAGCAGTACTTC. The chain carries TRBV7-9 and TRBJ2-7; 7 positions agree with TRBD2. CDR3 size: 16 residues. Germline V gene sequence: CDR1 SEHNR, CDR2 FQNEAQ (reference sequence).

CDR3 region: CASSLTAGLNTGELFF. The DNA for the CDR3 is TGTGCCAGCAGCTTAACTGCAGGGCTAAACACCGGGGAGCTGTTTTTT. This chain links TRBV7-9 with TRBJ2-2; the D gene is possibly TRBD1 (5 bases). The CDR3 loop spans 16 amino acids. Trimming took off 2 bases at V and 2 bases at J, with 12 bases between the two ends. Germline-derived CDR1 and CDR2 are SEHNR and FQNEAQ (reference sequence).

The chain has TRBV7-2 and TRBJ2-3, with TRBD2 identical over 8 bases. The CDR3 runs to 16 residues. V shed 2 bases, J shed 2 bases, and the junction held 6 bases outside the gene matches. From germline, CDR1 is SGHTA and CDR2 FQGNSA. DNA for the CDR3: TGTGCCAGCAGCTTATTAATCGGGGGGGACACAGATACGCAGTATTTT. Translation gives CASSLLIGGDTDTQYF.

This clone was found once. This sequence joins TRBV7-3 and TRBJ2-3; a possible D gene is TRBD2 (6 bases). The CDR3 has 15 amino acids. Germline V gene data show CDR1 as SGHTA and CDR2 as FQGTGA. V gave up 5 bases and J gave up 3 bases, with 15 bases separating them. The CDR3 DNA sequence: TGTGCCAGCAGCCCGACAACCCGGGGGACAGATACGCAGTATTTT. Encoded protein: CASSPTTRGTDTQYF. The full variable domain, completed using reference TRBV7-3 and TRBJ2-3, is GAGVSQTPSNKVTEKGKYVELRCDPISGHTALYWYRQSLGQGPEFLIYFQGTGAADDSGLPNDRFFAVRPEGSVSTLKIQRTERGDSAVYLCASSPTTRGTDTQYFGPGTRLTVL.

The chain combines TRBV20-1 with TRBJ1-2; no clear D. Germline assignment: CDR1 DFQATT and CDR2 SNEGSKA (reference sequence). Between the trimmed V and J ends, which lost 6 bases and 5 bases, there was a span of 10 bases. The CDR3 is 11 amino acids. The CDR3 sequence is CSATSKYGYTF. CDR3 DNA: TGCAGTGCCACGAGTAAATATGGCTACACCTTC.

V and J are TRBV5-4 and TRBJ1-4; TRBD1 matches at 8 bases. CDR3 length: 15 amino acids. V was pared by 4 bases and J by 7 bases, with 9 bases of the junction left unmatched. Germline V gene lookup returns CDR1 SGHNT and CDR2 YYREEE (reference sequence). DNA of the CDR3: TGTGCCAGCAGCCCGCCTGGACAGGGAGGTGAAAAACTGTTTTTT. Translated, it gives CASSPPGQGGEKLFF.

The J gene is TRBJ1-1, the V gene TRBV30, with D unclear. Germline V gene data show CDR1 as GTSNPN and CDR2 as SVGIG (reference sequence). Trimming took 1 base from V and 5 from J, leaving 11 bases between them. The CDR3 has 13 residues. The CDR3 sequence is CAWSETGGTEAFF. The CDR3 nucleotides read TGTGCCTGGAGTGAGACTGGAGGGACTGAAGCTTTCTTT.

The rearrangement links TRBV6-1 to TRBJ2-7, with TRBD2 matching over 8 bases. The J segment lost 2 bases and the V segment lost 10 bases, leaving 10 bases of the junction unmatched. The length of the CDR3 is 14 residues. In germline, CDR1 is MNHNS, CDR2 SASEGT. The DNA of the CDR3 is TGTGCCACCTGTGATACTAGCGGTACCTACGAGCAGTACTTC. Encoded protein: CATCDTSGTYEQYF.

CDR3 residues: CAWNQNEKLFF. The CDR3 DNA sequence: TGTGCCTGGAATCAAAATGAAAAACTGTTTTTT. The chain uses TRBV30 and TRBJ1-4; D uncertain. The CDR3 is made up of 11 amino acids. Trimming left V 4 bases short and J 5 bases short, with 5 bases between. In germline, CDR1 is GTSNPN, CDR2 SVGIG (reference sequence).

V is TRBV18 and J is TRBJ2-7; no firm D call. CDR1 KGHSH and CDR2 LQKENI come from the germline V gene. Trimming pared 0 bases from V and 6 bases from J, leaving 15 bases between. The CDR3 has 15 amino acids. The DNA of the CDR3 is TGTGCCAGCTCACCACCGGTTCCACAGATAGGCGAGCAGTACTTC. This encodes CASSPPVPQIGEQYF.

The DNA of the CDR3 is TGTGCCAGCAGCTTAGTAGGACAGGGGTACGGTGAGCAGTACTTC. This sequence encodes CASSLVGQGYGEQYF. The chain joins TRBV7-9 to TRBJ2-7, with 9 bases lining up with TRBD1. CDR1 and CDR2 (germline): SEHNR, FQNEAQ (reference sequence). The CDR3 covers 15 residues. The V gene end was trimmed by 1 base and the J gene end by 7 bases; junction bases not matched to a gene: 8.

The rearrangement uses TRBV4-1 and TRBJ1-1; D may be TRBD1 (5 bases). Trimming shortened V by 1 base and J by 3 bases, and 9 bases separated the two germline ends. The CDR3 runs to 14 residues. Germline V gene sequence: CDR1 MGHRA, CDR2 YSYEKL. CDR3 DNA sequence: TGCGCCAGCAGCCAAGTCCCAGGGTACACTGAAGCTTTCTTT. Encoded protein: CASSQVPGYTEAFF.

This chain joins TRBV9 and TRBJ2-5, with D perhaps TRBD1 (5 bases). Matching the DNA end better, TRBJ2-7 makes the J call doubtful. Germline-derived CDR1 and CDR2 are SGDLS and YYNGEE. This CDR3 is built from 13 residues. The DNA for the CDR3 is TGTGCCAGCAGCGTAGAGCCAGGGTACGAGCAGTACTTC. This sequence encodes CASSVEPGYEQYF.

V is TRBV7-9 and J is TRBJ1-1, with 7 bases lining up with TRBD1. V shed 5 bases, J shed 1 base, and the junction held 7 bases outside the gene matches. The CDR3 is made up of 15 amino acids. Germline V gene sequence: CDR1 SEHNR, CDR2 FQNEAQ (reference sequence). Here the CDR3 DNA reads TGTGCCAGCAGCCACGCAGGGGGATCGAACACTGAAGCTTTCTTT. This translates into CASSHAGGSNTEAFF.

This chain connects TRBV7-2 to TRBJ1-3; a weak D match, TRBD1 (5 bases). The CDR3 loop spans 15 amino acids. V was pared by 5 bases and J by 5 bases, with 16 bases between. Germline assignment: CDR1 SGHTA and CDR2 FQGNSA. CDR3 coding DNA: TGTGCCAGCAGCGCTCCGGGGGGTGGGAGAAACACCATATATTTT. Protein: CASSAPGGGRNTIYF.

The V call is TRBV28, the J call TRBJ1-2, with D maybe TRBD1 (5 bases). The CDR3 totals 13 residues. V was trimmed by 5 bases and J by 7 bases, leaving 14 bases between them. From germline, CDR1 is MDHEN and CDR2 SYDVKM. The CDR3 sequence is CASSPGLGLGYTF. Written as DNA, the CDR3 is TGTGCCAGCAGTCCGGGACTGGGGCTTGGCTACACCTTC.

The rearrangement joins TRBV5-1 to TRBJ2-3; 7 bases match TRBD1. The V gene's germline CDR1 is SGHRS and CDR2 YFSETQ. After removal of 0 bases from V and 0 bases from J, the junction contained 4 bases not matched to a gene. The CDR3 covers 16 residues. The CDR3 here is CASSLARTGSTDTQYF. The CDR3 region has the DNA TGCGCCAGCAGCTTGGCCAGGACAGGAAGCACAGATACGCAGTATTTT.

In DNA, the CDR3 is TGCGCCAGCAGTGAGTTAAAAGCAGGCTCCATGAACACTGAAGCTTTCTTT. It codes for CASSELKAGSMNTEAFF. The rearrangement links TRBV10-1 to TRBJ1-1; D remains unclear. From germline, CDR1 is WNHNN and CDR2 SYGVQD (reference sequence). The CDR3 spans 17 residues. Trimming took off 1 base at V and 0 bases at J, with 15 bases between the two ends.

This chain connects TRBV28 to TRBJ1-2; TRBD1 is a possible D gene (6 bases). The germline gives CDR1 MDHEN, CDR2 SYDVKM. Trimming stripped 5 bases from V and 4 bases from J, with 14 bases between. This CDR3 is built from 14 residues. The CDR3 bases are TGTGCCAGCAGTACAGGGAGCTTAAGCTATGGCTACACCTTC. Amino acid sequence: CASSTGSLSYGYTF.

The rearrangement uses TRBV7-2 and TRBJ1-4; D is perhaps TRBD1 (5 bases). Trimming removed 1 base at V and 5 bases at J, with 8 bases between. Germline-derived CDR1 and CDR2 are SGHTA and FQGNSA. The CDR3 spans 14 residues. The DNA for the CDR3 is TGTGCCAGCAGCTTAGGCAGGGCAAATGAAAAACTGTTTTTT. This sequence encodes CASSLGRANEKLFF.